A few counts support the clone carrying this T cell receptor beta chain. Time point given: newly diagnosed GD, antithyroid drugs for less than 3 months. The TCR library was made from RNA that had been extracted from PBMCs in TRIzol. Germline V lookup: CDR1 MNHNS, CDR2 SASEGT. J lost 2 bases, V lost 4 bases, and 8 bases had no gene match. The CDR3 sequence is 16 residues long. The source of the sample is a study of regulatory T cells in long-lasting Graves disease. Libraries of TCR beta came from iRepertoire HTBI primers plus Arm-PCR of CDR3 regions. In TCRdb, the multiplex PCR reads were re-called with MiXCR into one record per CDR3 protein. The data show about 540,000 distinct CDR3 sequences, about 14% seen once. This sample was also put to use in a study of T cells in Graves' hyperthyroidism and ophthalmopathy.

Sequencing used peripheral blood mononuclear cells (PBMCs), obtained at new diagnosis, from a patient treated with antithyroid drugs. The sequence was obtained from a man younger than 45 with Graves disease. The chain combines TRBV6-1 with TRBJ2-7; 10 nucleotides line up with TRBD2. As DNA, the CDR3 is TGTGCCAGCAGTGGCCGACTAGCGGGCCATCCCTACGAGCAGTACTTC. Its translation is CASSGRLAGHPYEQYF.